One and the same sample provided the 10 T cell receptor beta chains below, sequenced in a study of blood T cell repertoires in COVID-19 (dated by TCRdb to the early 2020s). The library was obtained by the immunoSEQ multiplex PCR assay. In its TCRdb copy, this immuneACCESS table keeps in-frame sequences only and misses some clones. Where compared with another copy, unresolved V genes explain less than half of these, and the others have no known cause. The sample table holds some 300,000 clones, of which roughly 91% were seen once. Of the sample, roughly 2.9% is held by the ten largest clones. What was sequenced was PBMCs or T cells enriched from blood (not recorded which). These receptors were taken from a woman aged 50 to 60 who had been exposed to COVID-19.

This clone was found once. The V gene is TRBV12-3 or TRBV12-4, the J gene TRBJ1-5; D ambiguous. The CDR3 has 12 amino acids. The V gene lost 6 bases and the J gene lost 1 base, with 4 bases spanning the gap. Here the CDR3 DNA reads TGTGCCAGCAGCCGGAGCAATCAGCCCCAGCATTTT. Translated, it gives CASSRSNQPQHF.

This clone was counted at least ten times. The V and J genes are TRBV19 and TRBJ1-6; no firm D call. V dropped 4 bases and J dropped 9 bases, with 19 bases sitting between them. Germline values: CDR1 LNHDA, CDR2 SQIVND (reference sequence). The CDR3 totals 16 residues. The CDR3 is CASSTRPSERSSPLHF. In DNA form, the CDR3 reads TGTGCCAGTAGTACACGGCCCTCGGAGAGGAGTTCACCCCTCCACTTT.

This chain uses TRBV28 with TRBJ1-1; 8 nucleotides align to TRBD1. This CDR3 is 15 amino acids long. V shed 6 bases, J shed 7 bases, and the junction held 13 bases outside the gene matches. Germline CDR1 reads MDHEN; CDR2 reads SYDVKM. The CDR3 loop is CASRKGGQERNEAFF. DNA for the CDR3: TGTGCCAGCAGAAAAGGGGGACAGGAACGAAATGAAGCTTTCTTT.

J is TRBJ1-2 and V is TRBV7-9; D ambiguous. Deletions cut 1 base from V and 6 bases from J, with 9 bases between. Germline values: CDR1 SEHNR, CDR2 FQNEAQ (reference sequence). The CDR3 is 13 amino acids. The CDR3 sequence: CASSLGMEDGYTF. The CDR3 nucleotides are TGTGCCAGCAGCTTAGGGATGGAGGATGGCTACACCTTC.

J is TRBJ1-5 and V is TRBV19; 7 nucleotides line up with TRBD1. CDR1 and CDR2 (germline): LNHDA, SQIVND (reference sequence). J was trimmed by 7 bases and V by 3 bases; bases with no gene match: 3. CDR3 length equals 13 residues. DNA for the CDR3: TGTGCCAGTAGTATGCAGGGGGGCCAGCCCCAGCATTTT. Translation gives CASSMQGGQPQHF.

The V gene is TRBV28, the J gene TRBJ1-2; possible D gene TRBD1, 5 bases. Germline V gives CDR1 MDHEN, CDR2 SYDVKM. This CDR3 spans 17 amino acids. V shed 5 bases and J shed 0 bases, with 19 bases lying between them. CDR3 in DNA: TGTGCCAGCAGTCCCCGCGGGGCCGATCGTCCTAACTATGGCTACACCTTC. Protein: CASSPRGADRPNYGYTF.

The chain is built from TRBV6-5 and TRBJ2-7; D is unresolved. This CDR3 spans 13 amino acids. CDR1 MNHEY and CDR2 SVGAGI come from the germline V gene. Trimming took 5 bases from V and 3 from J, leaving 11 bases between them. CDR3 sequence reads: CASSRQRNYEQYF. The CDR3 DNA reads as TGTGCCAGCAGTAGACAACGTAACTACGAGCAGTACTTC.

This clone was seen more than once but under ten times. The chain joins TRBV6-1 to TRBJ2-7; 11 bases match TRBD2. Germline-derived CDR1 and CDR2 are MNHNS and SASEGT. Trimming removed 0 bases from V and 5 bases from J; junction bases left unmatched: 12. There are 18 residues in the CDR3. This chain's CDR3 is CASSEAPPSGGPLDEQYF. CDR3 nucleotides: TGTGCCAGCAGTGAAGCGCCCCCTAGCGGGGGGCCTTTAGACGAGCAGTACTTC.

Note on this clone: The sample holds other DNA sequences that translate to the same CDR3. V gene TRBV25-1 combines with J gene TRBJ2-7; tentatively, D is TRBD2 (6 bases). This CDR3 has 13 residues. Germline CDR1 MGHDK, CDR2 SYGVNS. Between the trimmed V and J ends, which lost 6 bases and 0 bases, there was a span of 9 bases. The CDR3: CASRLGGSYEQYF. In nucleotides, the CDR3 is TGTGCCAGCAGGCTGGGGGGCTCCTACGAGCAGTACTTC.

The chain links TRBV4-1 to TRBJ1-2; 11 bases line up with TRBD1. The CDR3 has 16 residues. The V segment lost 0 bases and the J segment 5 bases; nucleotides outside the gene matches: 5. Germline CDR1 reads MGHRA; CDR2 reads YSYEKL. CDR3 nucleotide sequence: TGCGCCAGCAGCCAAGATTTGGACAGGGGGCTTTATGGCTACACCTTC. Translation: CASSQDLDRGLYGYTF.